The rows below give T cell receptor beta chains drawn from one sample of a study of shared T cell receptors in the human thymus. The method was immunoSEQ multiplex PCR; TCRdb's version includes in-frame clones alone and lacks a portion of them. This table holds fewer than 700,000 clones, 70% to 90% found once. These data were also reused for a study on human thymus T cells.

The sequencing input was thymocytes. The receptors shown here come from a boy in the first two years of life with a congenital heart defect. Each CDR3 is given with its conserved first and last residue. D genes are given only for firm matches. Only part of the rows carry a size: once, few, many, or a class if the clone is expanded.

V	size	length	J	D	DNA	CDR3
TRBV5-4	once	14	TRBJ2-7	TRBD2	TGTGCCAGCAGCTTAGCTAGCGGTCCCAGCGAGCAGTACTTC	CASSLASGPSEQYF
TRBV21-1	-	16	TRBJ2-1	-	TGTGCCAGCAGCCAACCCCCTAGCGGCCTATCAAATGAGCAGTTCTTC	CASSQPPSGLSNEQFF
TRBV6-4	once	20	TRBJ2-7	TRBD2	TGTGCCAGCAGTGGGGGAGAAAGGCGGGAGGGCTACTTTTTCTCCTACGAGCAGTACTTC	CASSGGERREGYFFSYEQYF
TRBV9	-	17	TRBJ2-1	-	TGTGCCAGCAGCGTAGAATCGGGAGAGCACTCCTACAATGAGCAGTTCTTC	CASSVESGEHSYNEQFF
TRBV4-2	-	16	TRBJ2-7	-	TGTGCCAGCAGCCAAGATAGGGGGGGGGACGGATACGAGCAGTACTTC	CASSQDRGGDGYEQYF
TRBV4-3	-	15	TRBJ2-3	TRBD1	TGCGCCAGCAGCAGTGGGACAGGGGGCCCAGATACGCAGTATTTT	CASSSGTGGPDTQYF
TRBV19	-	23	TRBJ2-1	-	TGTGCCAGTAGTATACAGGGACAGGGCGGGGTGGTACCCTTAGCGGGAGGAAGCAATGAGCAGTTCTTC	CASSIQGQGGVVPLAGGSNEQFF
TRBV25-1	-	15	TRBJ1-3	-	TGTGCCAGCAGTGAAGGCGAGGGCTCTGGAAACACCATATATTTT	CASSEGEGSGNTIYF
TRBV5-1	-	15	TRBJ1-2	-	TGCGCCAGCAGCCTTATCCCAGGGAAGATCGATGGCTACCCCTTC	CASSLIPGKIDGYPF
TRBV5-6	-	14	TRBJ2-2	-	TGTGCCAGCAGCTTGGCCACTGCCACCGGGGAGCTGTTTTTT	CASSLATATGELFF
TRBV27	-	19	TRBJ2-6	TRBD1	TGTGCCAGCAGTTTATCGCCTGGACAGGGTGAATCTGGGGCCAACGTCCTGACTTTC	CASSLSPGQGESGANVLTF
TRBV6-1	-	13	TRBJ1-1	-	TGTGCCAGCAGTGAAGCCTTGAACACTGAAGCTTTCTTT	CASSEALNTEAFF
TRBV30	-	19	TRBJ2-1	-	TGTGCCTGGAGTGATAACGGCAGGGGACGACGGGGCCCACAGGATGAGCAGTTCTTC	CAWSDNGRGRRGPQDEQFF
TRBV4-3	once	14	TRBJ2-7	TRBD1	TGCGCCACCGCTGCGGGGACAGGGGCCCACGAGCAGTACTTC	CATAAGTGAHEQYF
TRBV29-1	once	15	TRBJ2-2	TRBD1	TGCAGCGTTGGGTGGTCTGGACAGGGAGCCGGGGAGCTGTTTTTT	CSVGWSGQGAGELFF
TRBV7-9	-	14	TRBJ2-1	-	TGTGCCAGCAGCTTCAACTACCCGGCCCAGGAGCAGTTCTTC	CASSFNYPAQEQFF
TRBV25-1	-	18	TRBJ1-2	TRBD1	TGTGCCACCGGGGTCTCAAGCGGGACAGGGGCCGCCTCTTGTGGCTACACCTTC	CATGVSSGTGAASCGYTF
TRBV6-5	-	16	TRBJ1-2	-	TGTGCCAGCAGTTACGCTATGGGGCCCTCTAACTATGGCTACACCTTC	CASSYAMGPSNYGYTF
TRBV19	once	16	TRBJ1-5	-	TGTGCCAGTAGTGTGACGATTATAGGGGGCAATCAGCCCCAGCATTTT	CASSVTIIGGNQPQHF
TRBV5-6	-	16	TRBJ2-1	TRBD2	TGTGCCAGCAGCTTGATGTTGCGGGAGGGCCGAAATGAGCAGTTCTTC	CASSLMLREGRNEQFF
TRBV5-6	-	17	TRBJ2-3	-	TGTGCCAGCAGCTTATTGACTAGGGCTCCCCTCACAGATACGCAGTATTTT	CASSLLTRAPLTDTQYF
TRBV7-3	-	17	TRBJ2-1	TRBD2	TGTGCCAGCAGCCAGGTGCCTTCCAGCGGGAGATGGGATGAGCAGTTCTTC	CASSQVPSSGRWDEQFF
TRBV18	-	15	TRBJ2-3	TRBD2	TGTGCCAGCTCATCCTACAGCGGGAGACCAGATACGCAGTATTTT	CASSSYSGRPDTQYF
TRBV2	-	15	TRBJ1-2	TRBD1	TGTGCCAGCAGTGAAGCGCCGCAGGGGGACTATGGCTACACCTTC	CASSEAPQGDYGYTF
TRBV6-1	-	13	TRBJ2-1	TRBD2	TGTGCCAGCAGGACCCCCCACGGGGGGTATGCGTTCTTC	CASRTPHGGYAFF
TRBV28	once	16	TRBJ2-1	-	TGTGCCAGCAAACAGGGAGGCGGGAGTGAGGACAATGAGCAGTTCTTC	CASKQGGGSEDNEQFF
TRBV21-1	-	14	TRBJ2-1	-	TGTGCCAGCAGCGACCGGGAAACCGGGGAGGGGCAGTTCTTC	CASSDRETGEGQFF
TRBV13	-	15	TRBJ2-7	-	TGTGCCAGCAGCCATCCAGGGGGGAAACCCTACGAGCAGTACTTC	CASSHPGGKPYEQYF
TRBV4-2	-	15	TRBJ2-7	-	TGTGCCAGCAGCCATCCGGAGGGTGGGTCCTACGAGCAGTACTTC	CASSHPEGGSYEQYF
TRBV7-2	-	16	TRBJ2-7	-	TGTGCCAGCAGCTTAGCGGATCGGGACTTACCGTACGAGCAGTACTTC	CASSLADRDLPYEQYF
TRBV11-3	-	17	TRBJ2-2	TRBD1	TGTGCCAGCAGCTTCCGAACCCGGGACAGGGACACCGGGGAGCTGTTTTTT	CASSFRTRDRDTGELFF
TRBV19	-	14	TRBJ2-7	-	TGTGCCAGTAGTATAGATCTAGGCCCCGGGGAGCAGTACTTC	CASSIDLGPGEQYF
TRBV10-3	-	14	TRBJ1-2	-	TGTGCCATCCTAAACAGGGAGGGTACGGGCGGCTACACCTTC	CAILNREGTGGYTF
TRBV11-3	once	15	TRBJ2-5	TRBD1	TGTGCCAGCAGCTTAGCCCTGGACAGGAGGGAGACCCAGTACTTC	CASSLALDRRETQYF
TRBV5-8	-	16	TRBJ1-1	TRBD1	TGTGCCAGCAGCTCAACTAGGACAGGATGGGACACTGAAGCTTTCTTT	CASSSTRTGWDTEAFF
TRBV10-3	-	16	TRBJ1-4	-	TGTGCCATCAGTGAGACCCCCGGACAGCACAATGAAAAACTGTTTTTT	CAISETPGQHNEKLFF
TRBV5-1	few	16	TRBJ2-1	-	TGCGCCAGCAGCCCCCACGGGAAAAGACCCCTAAATGAGCAGTTCTTC	CASSPHGKRPLNEQFF
TRBV5-8	-	13	TRBJ1-1	-	TGTGCCAGCAGCCTGGGCGGGAACACTGAAGCTTTCTTT	CASSLGGNTEAFF
TRBV2	-	14	TRBJ2-7	TRBD2	TGTGCCAGCACCCAGCGGGGCAGCTCCTACGAGCAGTACTTC	CASTQRGSSYEQYF
TRBV11-2	-	15	TRBJ2-7	TRBD2	TGTGCCAGCAGCTTAACTTCTAGCGGGACCTACGAGCAGTACTTC	CASSLTSSGTYEQYF
TRBV27	-	14	TRBJ2-1	TRBD1	TGTGCCAGCAGCGCCGGGACAGCTGACAATGAGCAGTTCTTC	CASSAGTADNEQFF
TRBV30	-	15	TRBJ1-1	-	TGTGCCTGGAGGGGGACGACAGGAGAGGGCACTGAAGCTTTCTTT	CAWRGTTGEGTEAFF
TRBV7-9	-	15	TRBJ2-5	TRBD2	TGTGCCAGCAGCACCACTAGCGGGAACGTCTCCCAGCAGTACTTC	CASSTTSGNVSQQYF
TRBV6-6	-	13	TRBJ2-2	TRBD1	TGTGCCAGCAGTCGACAGGGCACCGGGGAGCTGTTTTTT	CASSRQGTGELFF
TRBV5-1	-	15	TRBJ2-3	-	TGCGCCAGCAGCTTTTTTGCGGAAAGGGAGGCTCCGCAGTATTTT	CASSFFAEREAPQYF
TRBV5-6	once	13	TRBJ2-2	-	TGTGCCAGCAGCAGACAGGTCACCGGGGAGCTGTTTTTT	CASSRQVTGELFF
TRBV6-5	-	15	TRBJ2-3	TRBD2	TGTGCCAGCAGCCCCGGTCTAGCGGGAGGAGATACGCAGTATTTT	CASSPGLAGGDTQYF
TRBV9	-	15	TRBJ2-4	-	TGTGCCAGCAGCACTCAGGGGACGGCCAAAAACATTCAGTACTTC	CASSTQGTAKNIQYF
TRBV20-1	-	10	TRBJ1-2	-	TGCAGTGCCTCGAGCGGAGGCTACACCTTC	CSASSGGYTF
TRBV6-5	-	14	TRBJ2-7	TRBD2	TGTGCCAGCAGTTATCACATACGGGAGGGCGAGCAGTACTTC	CASSYHIREGEQYF
TRBV4-3	-	13	TRBJ2-5	TRBD2	TGCGCCAGCAGCCAAGGGGGGGGAGAGACCCAGTACTTC	CASSQGGGETQYF
TRBV7-2	-	15	TRBJ2-7	-	TGTGCCAGCAGCTTAGGACTGGAGTGGAAGTACGAGCAGTACTTC	CASSLGLEWKYEQYF